This is a list of T cell receptor beta chains from one sample in a study of blood T cell repertoires in COVID-19. TCRdb keeps only in-frame clones here, not all; method: immunoSEQ multiplex PCR. The repertoire has 55,000 to 75,000 clones, 80% to 85% of them found once; the top ten carry about 8.8%. The sequencing sample was made of peripheral blood. These receptors all stem from a man older than 75 with COVID-19, enrolled during active disease. CDR3s include the opening cysteine and the closing phenylalanine or tryptophan. The D gene is left open where the match is weak. Size is stated for part of the rows, as once, few or many counts, or as a class when the clone is expanded.

D gene: TRBD1; J gene: TRBJ1-5; clone size: .; V gene: TRBV7-9; CDR3 DNA: TGTGCCAGCAGCTCTTCCGGGACAGGGCTTAGCAATCAGCCCCAGCATTTT; CDR3 protein: CASSSSGTGLSNQPQHF
D gene: TRBD2; J gene: TRBJ2-1; clone size: .; V gene: TRBV7-2; CDR3 DNA: TGTGCCAGCAGCTTAGAAGCGGGAGCCCCTGGGAATGAGCAGTTCTTC; CDR3 protein: CASSLEAGAPGNEQFF
D gene: .; J gene: TRBJ2-5; clone size: .; V gene: TRBV12-3/TRBV12-4; CDR3 DNA: TGTGCCAGCAGTTTTCGAGAGACCCAGTACTTC; CDR3 protein: CASSFRETQYF
D gene: TRBD1; J gene: TRBJ2-4; clone size: .; V gene: TRBV29-1; CDR3 DNA: TGCAGCGAGTCGGACAGGGCCAGGGGACAAGCCAAAAACATTCAGTACTTC; CDR3 protein: CSESDRARGQAKNIQYF
D gene: .; J gene: TRBJ2-2; clone size: .; V gene: TRBV9; CDR3 DNA: TGTGCCAGCACCCGTGGCTCTCGGAGCCAGAACACCGGGGAGCTGTTTTTT; CDR3 protein: CASTRGSRSQNTGELFF
D gene: .; J gene: TRBJ2-4; clone size: .; V gene: TRBV4-3; CDR3 DNA: TGCGCCAGCAGCCAGGCACACCAGGGATATGGAAACATTCAGTACTTC; CDR3 protein: CASSQAHQGYGNIQYF
D gene: .; J gene: TRBJ1-5; clone size: .; V gene: TRBV5-1; CDR3 DNA: TGCGCCAGCAGCGAATCAGACACCTCCAATCAGCCCCAGCATTTT; CDR3 protein: CASSESDTSNQPQHF
D gene: TRBD1; J gene: TRBJ1-4; clone size: .; V gene: TRBV19; CDR3 DNA: TGTGCCAGTAGACCCGGGACAGGGGGCGAGAGTGAAAAACTGTTTTTT; CDR3 protein: CASRPGTGGESEKLFF
D gene: .; J gene: TRBJ2-2; clone size: once; V gene: TRBV7-6; CDR3 DNA: TGTGCCAGCAGCTTAGGGGGACTCAACACCGGGGAGCTGTTTTTT; CDR3 protein: CASSLGGLNTGELFF
D gene: .; J gene: TRBJ1-1; clone size: .; V gene: TRBV19; CDR3 DNA: TGTGCCAGTAGTATACAGCAGGGCAACACTGAAGCTTTCTTT; CDR3 protein: CASSIQQGNTEAFF
D gene: .; J gene: TRBJ1-2; clone size: .; V gene: TRBV12-5; CDR3 DNA: TGTGCTAGCGAGGACGGAGGCTATGGCTACACCTTC; CDR3 protein: CASEDGGYGYTF
D gene: TRBD1; J gene: TRBJ1-5; clone size: .; V gene: TRBV7-2; CDR3 DNA: TGTGCCAGCAGCGTTGACAGGGAGAGTGGGCCCCAGCATTTT; CDR3 protein: CASSVDRESGPQHF
D gene: .; J gene: TRBJ2-1; clone size: .; V gene: TRBV30; CDR3 DNA: TGTGCCTGGACGAAGGGGGAGAACAATGAGCAGTTCTTC; CDR3 protein: CAWTKGENNEQFF
D gene: .; J gene: TRBJ1-2; clone size: .; V gene: TRBV12-2; CDR3 DNA: TGTGCAAGTCGCTGGTCCCGGGACAAGTACTATGGCTACACCTTC; CDR3 protein: CASRWSRDKYYGYTF
D gene: TRBD1; J gene: TRBJ1-1; clone size: .; V gene: TRBV6-2/TRBV6-3; CDR3 DNA: TGTGCCAGCAGTACAGGGGTCTCTGAAGCTTTCTTT; CDR3 protein: CASSTGVSEAFF
D gene: TRBD1; J gene: TRBJ2-1; clone size: .; V gene: TRBV15; CDR3 DNA: TGTGCCACCAGTCGGGACAGGGGGAGTTACAATGAGCAGTTCTTC; CDR3 protein: CATSRDRGSYNEQFF
D gene: .; J gene: TRBJ1-6; clone size: .; V gene: TRBV5-5; CDR3 DNA: TGTGCCAGCAGCTTCCAACCCCAGGCCCAAAGCTCCTATAATTCACCCCTCCACTTT; CDR3 protein: CASSFQPQAQSSYNSPLHF
D gene: TRBD2; J gene: TRBJ2-1; clone size: .; V gene: TRBV19; CDR3 DNA: TGTGCCAGTAGTATCGGCCACTCGCGGGAGATGAACAATGAGCAGTTCTTC; CDR3 protein: CASSIGHSREMNNEQFF
D gene: TRBD1; J gene: TRBJ1-4; clone size: .; V gene: TRBV10-3; CDR3 DNA: TGTGCCATCTCTTCGGGACAGGGGGCTGGGCATGAAAAACTGTTTTTT; CDR3 protein: CAISSGQGAGHEKLFF
D gene: TRBD1; J gene: TRBJ1-4; clone size: .; V gene: TRBV7-9; CDR3 DNA: TGTGCCAGCAGCTGGACACAGGGGGCGGACGAAAAACTGTTTTTT; CDR3 protein: CASSWTQGADEKLFF
D gene: TRBD1; J gene: TRBJ2-5; clone size: .; V gene: TRBV10-3; CDR3 DNA: TGTGCCATCGGGACAGATTTGGGAGAGACCCAGTACTTC; CDR3 protein: CAIGTDLGETQYF
D gene: .; J gene: TRBJ1-1; clone size: .; V gene: TRBV7-3; CDR3 DNA: TGTGCCAGCAGCTCAAGGTTCAGGGCTGAAGCTTTCTTT; CDR3 protein: CASSSRFRAEAFF
D gene: TRBD2; J gene: TRBJ2-3; clone size: few; V gene: TRBV29-1; CDR3 DNA: TGCAGCGTTAACGGGGGGGCCCTAAGCACAGATACGCAGTATTTT; CDR3 protein: CSVNGGALSTDTQYF
D gene: .; J gene: TRBJ1-2; clone size: few; V gene: TRBV15; CDR3 DNA: TGTGCCACCAGCAGAGGGGCAGCTAACTATGGCTACACCTTC; CDR3 protein: CATSRGAANYGYTF
D gene: TRBD1; J gene: TRBJ1-6; clone size: few; V gene: TRBV27; CDR3 DNA: TGTGCCAGCAGTTTATCGAAGGGGGCCAATTCACCCCTCCACTTT; CDR3 protein: CASSLSKGANSPLHF
D gene: .; J gene: TRBJ1-4; clone size: .; V gene: TRBV4-3; CDR3 DNA: TGCGCCAGCAGCCAAGACCTACCCGGGTACTATAATGAAAAACTGTTTTTT; CDR3 protein: CASSQDLPGYYNEKLFF
D gene: TRBD2; J gene: TRBJ2-5; clone size: .; V gene: TRBV7-9; CDR3 DNA: TGTGCCAGCAGCTCTATCACTAGCGGGAGAAGGGGAACCCAGTACTTC; CDR3 protein: CASSSITSGRRGTQYF
D gene: .; J gene: TRBJ1-2; clone size: .; V gene: TRBV7-9; CDR3 DNA: TGTGCCCCGGGCAGGGCGGATCGGGGCTACACCTTC; CDR3 protein: CAPGRADRGYTF
D gene: TRBD1; J gene: TRBJ2-2; clone size: .; V gene: TRBV2; CDR3 DNA: TGTGCCAGCAGTTCGAGGACAGGGGCCGGGGAGCTGTTTTTT; CDR3 protein: CASSSRTGAGELFF
D gene: TRBD2; J gene: TRBJ2-5; clone size: .; V gene: TRBV7-9; CDR3 DNA: TGTGCCAGCAGCTTAGGAACTAGCGGGCAAGAGACCCAGTACTTC; CDR3 protein: CASSLGTSGQETQYF
D gene: .; J gene: TRBJ2-1; clone size: .; V gene: TRBV6-5; CDR3 DNA: TGTGCCGGGGCCCCTCTGGCTAGCTCCTACAATGAGCAGTTCTTC; CDR3 protein: CAGAPLASSYNEQFF
D gene: .; J gene: TRBJ2-5; clone size: .; V gene: TRBV28; CDR3 DNA: TGTGCCAGCAGTTTACGTTCTGGGCCAGAGACCCAGTACTTC; CDR3 protein: CASSLRSGPETQYF
D gene: .; J gene: TRBJ2-5; clone size: .; V gene: TRBV19; CDR3 DNA: TGTGCCAGTAGTATCGACAGGCAAGAGACCCAGTACTTC; CDR3 protein: CASSIDRQETQYF
D gene: TRBD1; J gene: TRBJ1-1; clone size: .; V gene: TRBV6-5; CDR3 DNA: TGTGCCAGCACCTTGACAGGGCGCACTGAAGCTTTCTTT; CDR3 protein: CASTLTGRTEAFF
D gene: TRBD1; J gene: TRBJ1-2; clone size: .; V gene: TRBV19; CDR3 DNA: TGTGCCACCGCGGAAGAGTTGACAGGGGTAGGACTTGGCTACACCTTC; CDR3 protein: CATAEELTGVGLGYTF
D gene: .; J gene: TRBJ1-6; clone size: once; V gene: TRBV5-1; CDR3 DNA: TGCGCCAGCAGCCTTGACGGGCAGGGCTCACCCCTCCACTTT; CDR3 protein: CASSLDGQGSPLHF
D gene: .; J gene: TRBJ1-6; clone size: .; V gene: TRBV29-1; CDR3 DNA: TGCAGCGTTGCGACGGGAAATTCACCCCTCCACTTT; CDR3 protein: CSVATGNSPLHF
D gene: .; J gene: TRBJ1-1; clone size: .; V gene: TRBV3-1/TRBV3-2; CDR3 DNA: TGTGCCAGCAGCCTCGCGGGGGTCGCTGAAGCTTTCTTT; CDR3 protein: CASSLAGVAEAFF
D gene: TRBD2; J gene: TRBJ2-1; clone size: .; V gene: TRBV5-1; CDR3 DNA: TGCGCCAGCAGCTTGGGGGGGACTAGCGGGAACGTTGAGCAGTTCTTC; CDR3 protein: CASSLGGTSGNVEQFF
D gene: TRBD2; J gene: TRBJ2-2; clone size: .; V gene: TRBV5-1; CDR3 DNA: TGCGCCAGCAGCTTGGGACTAGCGGGAGAAAATGGCGGGGAGCTGTTTTTT; CDR3 protein: CASSLGLAGENGGELFF
D gene: .; J gene: TRBJ1-1; clone size: .; V gene: TRBV5-6; CDR3 DNA: TGTGCCAGCAGCTTGGCGGGGATTCGTATTGAAGCTTTCTTT; CDR3 protein: CASSLAGIRIEAFF
D gene: .; J gene: TRBJ2-5; clone size: .; V gene: TRBV7-2; CDR3 DNA: TGTGCCAGCAGCTTAGCAGCGCAGGGCCGAGAGACCCAGTACTTC; CDR3 protein: CASSLAAQGRETQYF
D gene: TRBD1; J gene: TRBJ2-2; clone size: .; V gene: TRBV5-1; CDR3 DNA: TGCGCCAGCAGCCAACGGACAGGGGACACCGGGGAGCTGTTTTTT; CDR3 protein: CASSQRTGDTGELFF
D gene: .; J gene: TRBJ1-5; clone size: .; V gene: TRBV4-2; CDR3 DNA: TGTGCCAGCAGCCAAGATCAATCTGGTGGCGGACAGCCCCAGCATTTT; CDR3 protein: CASSQDQSGGGQPQHF
D gene: TRBD2; J gene: TRBJ2-5; clone size: .; V gene: TRBV30; CDR3 DNA: TGTGCCTGGAGTTTTGGGACTAGCATGGAGACCCAGTACTTC; CDR3 protein: CAWSFGTSMETQYF
D gene: .; J gene: TRBJ1-2; clone size: .; V gene: TRBV7-2; CDR3 DNA: TGTGCCAGCAGCTTAGGGGACAACGACTATGGCTACACCTTC; CDR3 protein: CASSLGDNDYGYTF
D gene: TRBD2; J gene: TRBJ2-4; clone size: .; V gene: TRBV19; CDR3 DNA: TGTGCCAGTAGTACTCCGGGGGGACTAGCTTTGGACATTCAGTACTTC; CDR3 protein: CASSTPGGLALDIQYF
D gene: TRBD2; J gene: TRBJ2-1; clone size: .; V gene: TRBV6-2/TRBV6-3; CDR3 DNA: TGTGCCAGCAGTTACCTCGGGAGGTCCTACAATGAGCAGTTCTTC; CDR3 protein: CASSYLGRSYNEQFF
D gene: .; J gene: TRBJ1-2; clone size: .; V gene: TRBV9; CDR3 DNA: TGTGCCAGCAGCGTAGGGCAGGTTGGTGGCTACACCTTC; CDR3 protein: CASSVGQVGGYTF
D gene: TRBD1; J gene: TRBJ1-1; clone size: .; V gene: TRBV7-2; CDR3 DNA: TGTGCCAGCAGGGCGACAGGGGGCGCGGGCACTGAAGCTTTCTTT; CDR3 protein: CASRATGGAGTEAFF
D gene: TRBD2; J gene: TRBJ2-7; clone size: once; V gene: TRBV15; CDR3 DNA: TGTGCCACCAGCTACATAGCGGGGGGCCCCTACGAGCAGTACTTC; CDR3 protein: CATSYIAGGPYEQYF
D gene: TRBD2; J gene: TRBJ2-2; clone size: .; V gene: TRBV7-9; CDR3 DNA: TGTGCCAGCAGCCTCAGTGGACTAGCAGACGCCGGGGAGCTGTTTTTT; CDR3 protein: CASSLSGLADAGELFF
D gene: TRBD1; J gene: TRBJ1-5; clone size: .; V gene: TRBV30; CDR3 DNA: TGTGCCTGGAACCCGGGGTCAGGGGGTTTCGGCAATCAGCCCCAGCATTTT; CDR3 protein: CAWNPGSGGFGNQPQHF
D gene: TRBD2; J gene: TRBJ2-3; clone size: .; V gene: TRBV11-2; CDR3 DNA: TGTGCCAGCAGCTTCGGAGCGGGGGGCTCAGATACGCAGTATTTT; CDR3 protein: CASSFGAGGSDTQYF
D gene: TRBD2; J gene: TRBJ2-2; clone size: .; V gene: TRBV2; CDR3 DNA: TGTGCCAGCGGAGGGGCGGGAGAGACCGGGGAGCTGTTTTTT; CDR3 protein: CASGGAGETGELFF